This T cell receptor (beta chain) was recovered during a study of CD8 T cells in ankylosing spondylitis. Many counts were recorded for this clonotype. Its antigen is undetermined. Study-wide findings and caveats: Disease-linked clones were reportedly significantly enriched in matched ankylosing spondylitis synovial fluid.

With 2 bases clipped from V and 6 bases from J, the junction kept 11 bases outside the gene matches. The length of the CDR3 is 16 residues. TCRdb reprocessed the 5' RACE reads via MiXCR and lists one record per CDR3 protein. Of 150,000 to 200,000 distinct CDR3 sequences listed, roughly 10% are singletons. The sequence derives from a male donor with ankylosing spondylitis or in good health (not recorded which). Sequences were obtained from blood, either unsorted or a sorted T cell fraction (not recorded which). V usage is TRBV12-3 or TRBV12-4 and J usage is TRBJ2-7, with 9 bases matching TRBD2. CDR3 protein: CASSLSAASGIGEQYF. In nucleotides, the CDR3 is TGTGCCAGCAGTTTATCTGCTGCTAGCGGGATAGGCGAGCAGTACTTC.